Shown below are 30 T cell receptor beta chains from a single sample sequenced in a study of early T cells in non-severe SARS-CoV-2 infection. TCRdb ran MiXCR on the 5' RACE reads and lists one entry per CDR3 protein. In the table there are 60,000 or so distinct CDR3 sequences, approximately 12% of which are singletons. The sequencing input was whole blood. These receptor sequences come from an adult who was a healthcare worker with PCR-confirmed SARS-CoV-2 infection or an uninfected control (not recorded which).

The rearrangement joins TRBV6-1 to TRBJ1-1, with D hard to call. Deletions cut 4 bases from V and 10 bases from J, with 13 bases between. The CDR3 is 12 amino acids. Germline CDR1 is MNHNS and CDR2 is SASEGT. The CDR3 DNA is TGTGCCAGCAGTGTAAGTGCAATCGCAGCTTTCTTT. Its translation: CASSVSAIAAFF.

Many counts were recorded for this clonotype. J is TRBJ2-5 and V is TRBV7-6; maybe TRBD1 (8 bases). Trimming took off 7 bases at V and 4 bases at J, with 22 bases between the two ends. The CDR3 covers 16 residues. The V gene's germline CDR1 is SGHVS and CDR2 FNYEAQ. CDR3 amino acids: CASTQTHRGGRETQYF. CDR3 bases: TGTGCCAGCACCCAAACCCACAGGGGGGGTAGAGAGACCCAGTACTTC.

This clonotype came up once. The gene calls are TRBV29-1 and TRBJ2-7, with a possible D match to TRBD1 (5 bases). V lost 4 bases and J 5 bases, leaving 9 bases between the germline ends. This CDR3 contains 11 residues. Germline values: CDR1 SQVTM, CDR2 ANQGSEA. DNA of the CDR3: TGCAGCGTTGGCAGGGTTCACGAGCAGTACTTC. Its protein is CSVGRVHEQYF.

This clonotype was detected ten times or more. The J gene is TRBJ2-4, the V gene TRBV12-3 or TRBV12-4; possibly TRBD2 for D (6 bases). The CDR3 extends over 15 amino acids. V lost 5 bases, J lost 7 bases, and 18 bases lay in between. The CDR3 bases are TGTGCCAGCAGTGGGTCGGGCGCGGGAAGGAACATTCAGTACTTC. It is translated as CASSGSGAGRNIQYF.

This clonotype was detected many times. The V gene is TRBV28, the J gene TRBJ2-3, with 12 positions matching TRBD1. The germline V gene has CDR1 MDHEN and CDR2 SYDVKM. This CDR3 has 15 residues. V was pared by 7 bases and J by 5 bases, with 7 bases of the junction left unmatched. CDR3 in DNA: TGTGCCAGCACCAAAGGGACAGGGGGCGGAGATACGCAGTATTTT. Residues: CASTKGTGGGDTQYF.

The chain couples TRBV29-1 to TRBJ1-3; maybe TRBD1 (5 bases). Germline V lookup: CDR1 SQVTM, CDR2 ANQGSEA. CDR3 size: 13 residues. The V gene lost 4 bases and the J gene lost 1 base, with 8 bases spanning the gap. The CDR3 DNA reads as TGCAGCGTTGGCCAGGGTTCTGGAAACACCATATATTTT. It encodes CSVGQGSGNTIYF.

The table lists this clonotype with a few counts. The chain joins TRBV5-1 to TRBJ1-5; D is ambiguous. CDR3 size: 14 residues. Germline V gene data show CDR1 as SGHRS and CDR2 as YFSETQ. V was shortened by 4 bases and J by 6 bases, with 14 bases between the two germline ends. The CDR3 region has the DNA TGCGCCAGCAGCATCGGACCAGGTCCTCAGCCCCAGCATTTT. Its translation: CASSIGPGPQPQHF.

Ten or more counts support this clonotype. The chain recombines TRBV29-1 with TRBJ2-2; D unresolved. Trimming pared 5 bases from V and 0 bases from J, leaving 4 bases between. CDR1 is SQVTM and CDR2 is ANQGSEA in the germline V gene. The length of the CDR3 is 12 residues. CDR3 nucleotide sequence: TGCAGCGTTTTCGCGAACACCGGGGAGCTGTTTTTT. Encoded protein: CSVFANTGELFF.

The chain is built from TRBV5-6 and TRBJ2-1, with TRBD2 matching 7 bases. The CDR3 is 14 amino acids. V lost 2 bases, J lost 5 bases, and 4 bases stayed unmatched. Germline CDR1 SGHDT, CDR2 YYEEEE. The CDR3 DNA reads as TGTGCCAGCAGCTTTCTAGCGGTCCACAATGAGCAGTTCTTC. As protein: CASSFLAVHNEQFF.

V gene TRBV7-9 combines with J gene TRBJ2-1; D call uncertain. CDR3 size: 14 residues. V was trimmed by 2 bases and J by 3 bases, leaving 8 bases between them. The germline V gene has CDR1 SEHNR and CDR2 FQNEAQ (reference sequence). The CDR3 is CASSLPDHYNEQFF. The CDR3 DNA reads TGTGCCAGCAGCTTACCGGACCACTACAATGAGCAGTTCTTC. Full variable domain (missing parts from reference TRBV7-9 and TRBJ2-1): DTGVSQNPRHKITKRGQNVTFRCDPISEHNRLYWYRQTLGQGPEFLTYFQNEAQLEKSRLLSDRFSAERPKGSFSTLEIQRTEQGDSAMYLCASSLPDHYNEQFFGPGTRLTVL.

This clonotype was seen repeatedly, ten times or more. The CDR3 reads CASSSPFGRAPEAFF. CDR3 DNA: TGTGCCAGCAGCTCCCCCTTTGGAAGGGCTCCTGAAGCTTTCTTT. The chain has TRBV7-9 and TRBJ1-1; D gene ambiguous. The V end was cut by 4 bases, the J end by 6 bases, with 18 bases between. CDR1 SEHNR and CDR2 FQNEAQ come from the germline V gene (reference sequence). The CDR3 has 15 amino acids.

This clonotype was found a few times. The DNA for the CDR3 is TGTGCCAGCAGCTTGGGGTGGCGGGAGCGCTACGAGCAGTACTTC. Encoded protein: CASSLGWRERYEQYF. The chain links TRBV7-2 to TRBJ2-7; TRBD2 agrees at 7 bases. CDR3 size: 15 residues. CDR1 and CDR2 from the germline V gene are SGHTA and FQGNSA. The J segment lost 3 bases and the V segment lost 3 bases, leaving 8 bases of the junction unmatched.

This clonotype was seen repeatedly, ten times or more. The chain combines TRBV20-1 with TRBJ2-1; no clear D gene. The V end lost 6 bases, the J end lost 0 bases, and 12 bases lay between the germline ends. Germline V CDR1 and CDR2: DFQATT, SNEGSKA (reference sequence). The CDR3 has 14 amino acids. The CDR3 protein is CSAQSWRSYNEQFF. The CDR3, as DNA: TGCAGTGCCCAGTCGTGGCGCTCCTACAATGAGCAGTTCTTC.

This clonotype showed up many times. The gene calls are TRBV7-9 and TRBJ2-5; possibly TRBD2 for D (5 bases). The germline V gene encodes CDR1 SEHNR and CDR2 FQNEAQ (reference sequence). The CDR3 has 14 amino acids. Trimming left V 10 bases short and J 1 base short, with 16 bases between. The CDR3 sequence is CATVRGSSQETQYF. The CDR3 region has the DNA TGTGCCACCGTTCGAGGGAGTTCCCAAGAGACCCAGTACTTC.

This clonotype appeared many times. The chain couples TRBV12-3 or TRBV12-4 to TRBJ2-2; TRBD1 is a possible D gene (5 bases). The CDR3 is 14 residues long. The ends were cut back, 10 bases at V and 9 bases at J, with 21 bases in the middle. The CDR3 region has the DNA TGTGCCACCAGACAGAAAACACCCTCCCGGGAGCTGTTTTTT. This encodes CATRQKTPSRELFF.

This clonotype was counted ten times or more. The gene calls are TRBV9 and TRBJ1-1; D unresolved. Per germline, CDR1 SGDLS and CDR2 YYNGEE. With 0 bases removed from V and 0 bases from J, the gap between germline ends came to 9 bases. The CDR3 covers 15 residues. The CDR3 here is CASSVGAGMNTEAFF. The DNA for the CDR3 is TGTGCCAGCAGCGTAGGAGCCGGGATGAACACTGAAGCTTTCTTT.

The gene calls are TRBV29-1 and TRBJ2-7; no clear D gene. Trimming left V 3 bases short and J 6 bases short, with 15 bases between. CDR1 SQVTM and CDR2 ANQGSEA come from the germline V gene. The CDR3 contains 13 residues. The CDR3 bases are TGCAGCGTTGAGAGTCCGATCCTGGCCGAGCAGTACTTC. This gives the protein CSVESPILAEQYF.

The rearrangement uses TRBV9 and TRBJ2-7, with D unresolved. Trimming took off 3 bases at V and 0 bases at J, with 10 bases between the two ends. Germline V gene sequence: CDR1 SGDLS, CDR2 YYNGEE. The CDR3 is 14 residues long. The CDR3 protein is CASSAYQRSYEQYF. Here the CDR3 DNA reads TGTGCCAGCAGCGCGTATCAGCGCTCCTACGAGCAGTACTTC.

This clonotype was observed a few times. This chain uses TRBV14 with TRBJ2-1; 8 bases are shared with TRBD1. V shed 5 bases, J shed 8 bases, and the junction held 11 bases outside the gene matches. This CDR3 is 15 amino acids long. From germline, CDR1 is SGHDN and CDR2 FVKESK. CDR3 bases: TGTGCCAGCAGCAACCCACGACAGGGGTGGGATGAGCAGTTCTTC. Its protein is CASSNPRQGWDEQFF.

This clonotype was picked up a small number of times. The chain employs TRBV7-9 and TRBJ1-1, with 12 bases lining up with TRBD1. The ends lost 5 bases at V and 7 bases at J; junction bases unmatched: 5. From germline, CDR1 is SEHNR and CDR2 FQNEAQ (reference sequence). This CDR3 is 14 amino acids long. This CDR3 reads CASSPGTGGSEAFF. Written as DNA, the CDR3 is TGTGCCAGCAGCCCAGGGACAGGGGGCAGTGAAGCTTTCTTT.

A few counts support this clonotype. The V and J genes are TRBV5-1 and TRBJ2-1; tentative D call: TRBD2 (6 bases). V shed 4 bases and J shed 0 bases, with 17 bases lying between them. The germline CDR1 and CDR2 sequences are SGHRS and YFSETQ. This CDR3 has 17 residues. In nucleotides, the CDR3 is TGCGCCAGCAGCCCGCCCTTTGCGGGGAGCTCCTACAATGAGCAGTTCTTC. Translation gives CASSPPFAGSSYNEQFF.

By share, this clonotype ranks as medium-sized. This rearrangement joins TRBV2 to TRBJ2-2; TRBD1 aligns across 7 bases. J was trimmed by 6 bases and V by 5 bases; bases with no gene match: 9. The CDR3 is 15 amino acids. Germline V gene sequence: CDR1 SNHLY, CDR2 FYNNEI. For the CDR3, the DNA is TGTGCCAGCAGTACAGGGGAGTTGGCACCCGGGGAGCTGTTTTTT. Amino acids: CASSTGELAPGELFF.

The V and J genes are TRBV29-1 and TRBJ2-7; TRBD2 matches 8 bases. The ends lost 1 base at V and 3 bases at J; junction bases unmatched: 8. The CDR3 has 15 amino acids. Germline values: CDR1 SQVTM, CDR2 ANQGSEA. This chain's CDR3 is CSVEGPGGGLYEQYF. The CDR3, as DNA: TGCAGCGTTGAAGGGCCCGGCGGGGGGCTCTACGAGCAGTACTTC.

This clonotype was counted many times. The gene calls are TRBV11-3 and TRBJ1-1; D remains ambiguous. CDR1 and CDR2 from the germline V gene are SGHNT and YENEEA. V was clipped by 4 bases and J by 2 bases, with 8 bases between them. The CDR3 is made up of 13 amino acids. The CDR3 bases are TGTGCCAGCAGCTGGGGAGGAAACACTGAAGCTTTCTTT. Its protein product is CASSWGGNTEAFF. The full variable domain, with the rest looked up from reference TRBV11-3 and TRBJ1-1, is EAGVVQSPRYKIIEKKQPVAFWCNPISGHNTLYWYLQNLGQGPELLIRYENEEAVDDSQLPKDRFSAERLKGVDSTLKIQPAELGDSAVYLCASSWGGNTEAFFGQGTRLTVV.

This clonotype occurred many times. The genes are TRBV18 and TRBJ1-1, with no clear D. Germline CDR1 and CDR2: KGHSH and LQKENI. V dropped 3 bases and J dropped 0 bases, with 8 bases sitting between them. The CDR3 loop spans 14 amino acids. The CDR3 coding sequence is TGTGCCAGCTCACCGCTAACCTTGAACACTGAAGCTTTCTTT. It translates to CASSPLTLNTEAFF. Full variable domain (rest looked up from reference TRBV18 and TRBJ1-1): NAGVMQNPRHLVRRRGQEARLRCSPMKGHSHVYWYRQLPEEGLKFMVYLQKENIIDESGMPKERFSAEFPKEGPSILRIQQVVRGDSAAYFCASSPLTLNTEAFFGQGTRLTVV.

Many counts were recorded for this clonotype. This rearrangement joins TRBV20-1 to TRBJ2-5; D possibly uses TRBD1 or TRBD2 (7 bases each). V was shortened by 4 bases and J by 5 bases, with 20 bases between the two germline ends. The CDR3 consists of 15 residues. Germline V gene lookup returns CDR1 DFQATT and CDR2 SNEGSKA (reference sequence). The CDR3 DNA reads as TGCAGTGCTATCCCAGGGGGGGGGAGTAGGGAGACCCAGTACTTC. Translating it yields CSAIPGGGSRETQYF.

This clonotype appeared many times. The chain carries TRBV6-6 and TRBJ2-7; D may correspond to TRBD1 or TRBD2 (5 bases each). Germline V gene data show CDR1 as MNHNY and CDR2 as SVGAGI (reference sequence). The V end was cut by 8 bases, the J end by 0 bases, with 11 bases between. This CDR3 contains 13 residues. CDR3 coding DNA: TGTGCCAGCGCCGGGACGGTCTCCTACGAGCAGTACTTC. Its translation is CASAGTVSYEQYF.

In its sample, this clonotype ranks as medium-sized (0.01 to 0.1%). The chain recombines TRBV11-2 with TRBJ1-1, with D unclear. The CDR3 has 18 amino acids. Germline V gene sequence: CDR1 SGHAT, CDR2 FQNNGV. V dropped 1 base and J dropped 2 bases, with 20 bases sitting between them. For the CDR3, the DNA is TGTGCCAGCAGCTTAGGGTGCGGCGGCTTCCAGCAAAACACTGAAGCTTTCTTT. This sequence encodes CASSLGCGGFQQNTEAFF.

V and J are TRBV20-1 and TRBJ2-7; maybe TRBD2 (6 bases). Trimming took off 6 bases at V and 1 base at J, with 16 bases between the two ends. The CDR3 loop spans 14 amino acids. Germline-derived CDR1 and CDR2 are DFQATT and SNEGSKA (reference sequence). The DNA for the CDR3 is TGCAGTGCCGATACGGGAGCCGCATCCTACGAGCAGTACTTC. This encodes CSADTGAASYEQYF.

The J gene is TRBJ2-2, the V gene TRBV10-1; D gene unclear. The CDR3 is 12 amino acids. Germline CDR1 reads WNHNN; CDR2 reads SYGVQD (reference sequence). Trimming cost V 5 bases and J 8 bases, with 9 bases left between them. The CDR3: CASSQTGGELFF. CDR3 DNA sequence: TGCGCCAGCAGTCAGACTGGGGGGGAGCTGTTTTTT.